The 9 T cell receptor beta chains given below trace back to one sample, sequenced in a study of CD8 T cell repertoires and HIV-1 epitope variants. The method was immunoSEQ multiplex PCR; TCRdb's version includes in-frame clones alone and lacks a portion of them. Here the sample spans more than 85,000 clones, roughly 81% being singletons. Sequencing was performed on uncultured baseline CD8+ T cells from peripheral blood mononuclear cells (PBMCs). The receptors stem from a male donor with HIV.

This clone was seen a single time. The chain joins TRBV6-1 to TRBJ2-1; 7 bases align to TRBD2. The V gene end was trimmed by 7 bases and the J gene end by 8 bases; junction bases not matched to a gene: 8. This CDR3 region has 13 residues. Germline V lookup: CDR1 MNHNS, CDR2 SASEGT. The chain's CDR3 is CASTGTTEDEQFF. For the CDR3, the DNA is TGTGCCAGCACCGGGACTACCGAGGATGAGCAGTTCTTC.

This chain links TRBV30 with TRBJ1-1; possible D gene TRBD1, 6 bases. This CDR3 is built from 12 residues. Trimming removed 1 base from V and 5 bases from J, with 8 bases in between. CDR1 is GTSNPN, CDR2 SVGIG, per germline (reference sequence). The DNA of the CDR3 is TGTGCCTGGAGTGGCAGGGGAACTGAAGCTTTCTTT. Translated, it gives CAWSGRGTEAFF.

The rearrangement links TRBV4-3 to TRBJ2-7, with D unclear. The V end was cut by 0 bases, the J end by 0 bases, with 6 bases between. The germline V gene has CDR1 LGHNA and CDR2 YSLEER. The CDR3 length is 14 residues. In DNA form, the CDR3 reads TGCGCCAGCAGCCAAGACGCCAGCTCCTACGAGCAGTACTTC. Its protein product is CASSQDASSYEQYF.

The chain joins TRBV5-4 to TRBJ2-1, with TRBD1 identical over 10 bases. J was trimmed by 5 bases and V by 4 bases; bases with no gene match: 9. Germline CDR1 SGHNT, CDR2 YYREEE (reference sequence). The CDR3 covers 16 residues. In nucleotides, the CDR3 is TGTGCCAGCAGCACACGGACAGGGGGTCCGGACAATGAGCAGTTCTTC. Protein: CASSTRTGGPDNEQFF.

The chain combines TRBV28 with TRBJ2-1, with D perhaps matching TRBD1 or TRBD2 (5 bases each). This CDR3 is built from 14 residues. CDR1 is MDHEN, CDR2 SYDVKM, per germline. The ends were cut back, 4 bases at V and 3 bases at J, with 10 bases in the middle. CDR3 in DNA: TGTGCCAGCAGTTCGGGGCTTGTCTACAATGAGCAGTTCTTC. Its translation: CASSSGLVYNEQFF.

The chain recombines TRBV28 with TRBJ2-3; the D gene is possibly TRBD1 (6 bases). The CDR3 is 14 residues long. V was trimmed by 7 bases and J by 6 bases, leaving 17 bases between them. Germline lookup yields CDR1 MDHEN and CDR2 SYDVKM. The CDR3 reads CASTLRGRRDTQYF. Written as DNA, the CDR3 is TGTGCCAGCACCCTCAGGGGTAGGCGGGATACGCAGTATTTT.

V is TRBV5-8 and J is TRBJ2-1; D uncertain. Trimming shortened V by 3 bases and J by 5 bases, and 15 bases separated the two germline ends. CDR3 length: 15 amino acids. CDR1 is SGHTS, CDR2 YDEGEE, per germline. CDR3 sequence (DNA): TGTGCCAGCAGCTCCTACAGTGACCCCCACAATGAGCAGTTCTTC. Amino acid sequence: CASSSYSDPHNEQFF.

This clone was seen just once. The CDR3 region has the DNA TGTGCCAGCAGCTTACCGCGGACTAGCGGGGCATTCTCCTACGAGCAGTACTTC. Translation: CASSLPRTSGAFSYEQYF. V and J are TRBV7-8 and TRBJ2-7; 12 bases line up with TRBD2. The germline V gene has CDR1 SGHVS and CDR2 FQNEAQ. The CDR3 covers 18 residues. V was pared by 2 bases and J by 0 bases, with 8 bases of the junction left unmatched. The complete variable domain, with remaining parts taken from reference TRBV7-8 and TRBJ2-7, reads GAGVSQSPRYKVAKRGQDVALRCDPISGHVSLFWYQQALGQGPEFLTYFQNEAQLDKSGLPSDRFFAERPEGSVSTLKIQRTQQEDSAVYLCASSLPRTSGAFSYEQYFGPGTRLTVT.

The chain combines TRBV6-5 with TRBJ2-4, with TRBD2 as a possible D gene (5 bases). Germline V gives CDR1 MNHEY, CDR2 SVGAGI. V was clipped by 3 bases and J by 7 bases, with 10 bases between them. This CDR3 has 13 amino acids. The CDR3 reads CASSYSSRNIQYF. CDR3 nucleotide sequence: TGTGCCAGCAGTTATTCTAGCCGGAACATTCAGTACTTC.